A selection of T cell receptor beta chains follows, all from one sample in a study of T cells in Graves' hyperthyroidism and ophthalmopathy. TCRdb recomputed calls from the multiplex PCR reads with MiXCR, one row per CDR3 protein. The data contain about 250,000 distinct CDR3 sequences, roughly 22% of them singletons. The sample consisted of blood. Source of these receptors: a woman aged 40-49 years with Graves' ophthalmopathy. CDR3s leave out the opening cysteine and the closing phenylalanine or tryptophan. Each record gives: J gene, V gene, CDR3 protein.

TRBJ2-2 TRBV30 AWRTSGTGELF
TRBJ2-7 TRBV2 ASSANPLAATYEQY
TRBJ2-7 TRBV27 ASSLGTGGSYEQY
TRBJ2-7 TRBV2 ATAPDAAYEQY
TRBJ1-2 TRBV12-3/TRBV12-4 ASTGTGGGYT
TRBJ2-5 TRBV3-1 ASSQDPPSGEETQY
TRBJ2-5 TRBV12-3/TRBV12-4 ASSPTGGGETQY
TRBJ2-5 TRBV12-3/TRBV12-4 ASSLAQGGGETQY
TRBJ2-7 TRBV28 ASRINYLRSLPISYEQS
TRBJ2-3 TRBV27 ASSLGGRVPTDTQY
TRBJ1-1 TRBV28 ASGITGGEAF
TRBJ1-6 TRBV28 ASSSPLLEALH
TRBJ1-1 TRBV19 ASRTGRDTEAF
TRBJ2-5 TRBV4-1 ASSQGGSLETQY
TRBJ2-2 TRBV28 ASSFWGLAGVENTGELF
TRBJ1-1 TRBV19 ASSWSSMNTEAF
TRBJ1-1 TRBV6-5 ASRPEGALNTEAF
TRBJ1-1 TRBV7-6 ASSLLQQGYMNTEAF
TRBJ1-2 TRBV6-5 ASKPLGRNSYGYT
TRBJ2-7 TRBV27 ASSLSYSYEQY
TRBJ1-1 TRBV24-1 ATSDTRGEAF
TRBJ1-2 TRBV3-1 ASSQYTGTGGRIGYGYT
TRBJ1-1 TRBV19 ASSMGENTEAF
TRBJ1-5 TRBV7-8 ASSLGPAEVDQPQH
TRBJ2-7 TRBV24-1 ATFPGHQGEQY
TRBJ1-1 TRBV12-3/TRBV12-4 ASSSGSIIEAF
TRBJ1-5 TRBV2 ASSDGGQPQH